This T cell receptor (beta chain) was sequenced during a study of CD8+CD57+ T cells in acquired aplastic anemia. Study at large: The mean DNA yield obtained from sorted CD4+ and CD8+ cells came to around 3 ug. Healthy donor sequencing depth: about 10 million CD4+, fewer than 12 million CD8+ reads.

Study results and limitations: A set of around 30 CD8+ CDR3 sequences was shared between patients and controls, and these sequences appeared highly expressed in patients. No significant patient-versus-control difference appeared in CD8+ Simpson's diversity.

CDR3 and TCR beta VDJ profiling relied on genomic DNA as the template. TCRdb processed the reads anew with MiXCR; each CDR3 protein has one entry. Here the sample spans roughly 180,000 distinct CDR3 sequences, approximately 46% being singletons. CDR1 DFQATT and CDR2 SNEGSKA come from the germline V gene (reference sequence). V trimming: 5 bases; J trimming: 4 bases; junction bases outside the gene matches: 9. The CDR3 has 17 residues. A remark on this clonotype: Antigen: not known.

This receptor was taken from a human donor in good health. V gene TRBV20-1 combines with J gene TRBJ2-1, with 15 bases lining up with TRBD2. Sequencing was carried out using sorted CD4+, CD8+, or CD8+CD57+ T cells (not recorded which) from PBMCs. CDR3 residues: CSAPGTSGRTGYNEQFF. The CDR3 bases are TGCAGTGCTCCCGGGACTAGCGGGAGGACCGGTTACAATGAGCAGTTCTTC.